One T cell receptor (beta chain) is described in this entry. The germline gives CDR1 SEHNR, CDR2 FQNEAQ (reference sequence). V was trimmed by 2 bases and J by 3 bases, leaving 4 bases between them. The length of the CDR3 is 12 residues. This specimen comes from a study of control samples from healthy donors and cancer patients. Sequencing used immunoSEQ multiplex PCR; TCRdb keeps in-frame clones, though not all of them. The sample has 15,000 to 20,000 clones, 86% seen once. Sequencing was done on a sample of PBMCs. The rearrangement uses TRBV7-9 and TRBJ1-1; D is uncertain. The source is a woman between 65 and 79 years old with colorectal cancer. The DNA for the CDR3 is TGTGCCAGCAGCTTATATGACACTGAAGCTTTCTTT. This sequence encodes CASSLYDTEAFF.